This T cell receptor beta chain was profiled in a study of T cell responses to AZD1222 COVID-19 vaccine. This clone occurred once. Germline V CDR1 and CDR2: MNHGY, SAAAGT. The V end lost 5 bases, the J end lost 10 bases, and 18 bases lay between the germline ends. This CDR3 is built from 14 residues. Using immunoSEQ multiplex PCR, the repertoire was profiled, and TCRdb retains in-frame clones only, with some absent. The sample yields 95,000 to 150,000 clones, about 90% seen once. The TCR comes from an adult in good health. The chain links TRBV6-8 to TRBJ2-1; a possible D gene is TRBD1 (5 bases). This sample comprised peripheral blood, obtained on day 0 of AZD1222 vaccination. For the CDR3, the DNA is TGTGCCAGCAGTCCGCCCCCTGGCGGACAAGAGCAGTTCTTC. Its protein product is CASSPPPGGQEQFF.